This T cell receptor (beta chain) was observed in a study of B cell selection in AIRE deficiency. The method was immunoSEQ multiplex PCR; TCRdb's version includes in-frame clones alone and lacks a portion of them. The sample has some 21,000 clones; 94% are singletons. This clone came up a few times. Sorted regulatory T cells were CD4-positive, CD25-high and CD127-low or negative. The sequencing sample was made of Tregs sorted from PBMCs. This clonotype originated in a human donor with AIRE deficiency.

The CDR3 DNA is TGTGCCAGCTCACCCCTGCTTCAGGAGCAGTTCTTC. Protein sequence: CASSPLLQEQFF. V gene TRBV18 combines with J gene TRBJ2-1; D call uncertain. CDR1 is KGHSH and CDR2 is LQKENI in the germline V gene. This CDR3 spans 12 amino acids. V was pared by 3 bases and J by 10 bases, with 10 bases between. The whole variable domain, remainder taken from reference TRBV18 and TRBJ2-1, is NAGVMQNPRHLVRRRGQEARLRCSPMKGHSHVYWYRQLPEEGLKFMVYLQKENIIDESGMPKERFSAEFPKEGPSILRIQQVVRGDSAAYFCASSPLLQEQFFGPGTRLTVL.